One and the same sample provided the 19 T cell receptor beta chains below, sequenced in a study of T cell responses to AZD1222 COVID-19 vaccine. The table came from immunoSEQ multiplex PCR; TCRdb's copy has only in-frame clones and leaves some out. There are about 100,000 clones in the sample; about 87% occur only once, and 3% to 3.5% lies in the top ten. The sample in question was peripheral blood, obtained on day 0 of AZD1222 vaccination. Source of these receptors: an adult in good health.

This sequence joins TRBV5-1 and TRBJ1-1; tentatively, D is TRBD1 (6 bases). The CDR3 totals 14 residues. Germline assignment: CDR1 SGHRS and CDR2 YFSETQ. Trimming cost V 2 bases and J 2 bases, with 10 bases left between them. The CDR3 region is CASSLGGFNTEAFF. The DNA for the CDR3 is TGCGCCAGCAGCTTAGGGGGTTTCAACACTGAAGCTTTCTTT. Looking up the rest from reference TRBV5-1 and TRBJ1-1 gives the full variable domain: KAGVTQTPRYLIKTRGQQVTLSCSPISGHRSVSWYQQTPGQGLQFLFEYFSETQRNKGNFPGRFSGRQFSNSRSEMNVSTLELGDSALYLCASSLGGFNTEAFFGQGTRLTVV.

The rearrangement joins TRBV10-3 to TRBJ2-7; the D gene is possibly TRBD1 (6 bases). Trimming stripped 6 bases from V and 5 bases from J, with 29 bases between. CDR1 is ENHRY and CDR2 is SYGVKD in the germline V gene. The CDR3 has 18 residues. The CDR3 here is CAIRGVIQGSLMVHEQYF. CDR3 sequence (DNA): TGTGCCATCAGGGGAGTAATACAGGGTTCTCTCATGGTCCACGAGCAGTACTTC.

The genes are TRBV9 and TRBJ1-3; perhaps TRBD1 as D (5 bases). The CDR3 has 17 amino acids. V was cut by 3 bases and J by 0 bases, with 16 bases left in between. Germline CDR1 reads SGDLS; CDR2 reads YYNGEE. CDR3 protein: CASSGRGGVVSGNTIYF. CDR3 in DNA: TGTGCCAGCAGCGGACGGGGGGGAGTAGTCTCTGGAAACACCATATATTTT.

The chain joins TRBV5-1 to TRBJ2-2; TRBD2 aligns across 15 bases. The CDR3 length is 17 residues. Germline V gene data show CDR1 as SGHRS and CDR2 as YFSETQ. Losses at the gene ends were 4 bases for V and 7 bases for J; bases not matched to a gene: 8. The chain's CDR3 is CASSPGLAGGFGGELFF. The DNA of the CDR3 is TGCGCCAGCAGCCCGGGACTAGCGGGGGGTTTCGGCGGGGAGCTGTTTTTT.

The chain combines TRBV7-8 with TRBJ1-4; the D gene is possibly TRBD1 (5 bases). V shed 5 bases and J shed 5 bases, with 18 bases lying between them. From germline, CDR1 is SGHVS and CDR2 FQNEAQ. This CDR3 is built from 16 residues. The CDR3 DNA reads TGTGCCAGCAGCCATACAACCGGGACGGAAAATGAAAAACTGTTTTTT. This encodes CASSHTTGTENEKLFF.

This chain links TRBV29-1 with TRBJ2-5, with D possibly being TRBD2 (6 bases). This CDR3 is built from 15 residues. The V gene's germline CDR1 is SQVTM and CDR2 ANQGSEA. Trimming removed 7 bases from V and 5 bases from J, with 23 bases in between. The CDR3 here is CSAPRTGRLGETQYF. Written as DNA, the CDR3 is TGCAGCGCCCCTCGGACGGGGAGGCTCGGGGAGACCCAGTACTTC.

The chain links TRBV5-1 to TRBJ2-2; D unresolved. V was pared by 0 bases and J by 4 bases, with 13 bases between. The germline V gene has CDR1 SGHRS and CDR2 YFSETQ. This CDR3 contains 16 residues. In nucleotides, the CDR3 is TGCGCCAGCAGCTTGGGTCGGGCAGTGCGCACCGGGGAGCTGTTTTTT. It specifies CASSLGRAVRTGELFF.

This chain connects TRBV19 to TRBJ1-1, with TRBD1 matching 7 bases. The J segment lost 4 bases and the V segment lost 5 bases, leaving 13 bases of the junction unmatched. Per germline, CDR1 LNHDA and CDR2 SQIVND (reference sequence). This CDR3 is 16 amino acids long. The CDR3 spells CASSPGRQGPGTEAFF. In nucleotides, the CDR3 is TGTGCCAGTAGTCCTGGTAGACAGGGACCCGGCACTGAAGCTTTCTTT.

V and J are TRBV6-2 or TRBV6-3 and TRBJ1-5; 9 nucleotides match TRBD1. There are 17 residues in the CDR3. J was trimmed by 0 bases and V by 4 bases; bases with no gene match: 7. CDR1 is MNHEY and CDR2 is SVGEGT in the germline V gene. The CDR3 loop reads CASSSGTGRNSNQPQHF. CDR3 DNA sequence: TGTGCCAGCAGTTCCGGGACAGGGCGTAATAGCAATCAGCCCCAGCATTTT.

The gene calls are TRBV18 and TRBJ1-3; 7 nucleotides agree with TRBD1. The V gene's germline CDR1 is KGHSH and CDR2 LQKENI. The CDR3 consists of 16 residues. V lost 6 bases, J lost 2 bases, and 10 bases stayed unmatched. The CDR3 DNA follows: TGTGCCAGCTCCCCCGACAGGGTTTCAGCTGGAAACACCATATATTTT. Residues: CASSPDRVSAGNTIYF.

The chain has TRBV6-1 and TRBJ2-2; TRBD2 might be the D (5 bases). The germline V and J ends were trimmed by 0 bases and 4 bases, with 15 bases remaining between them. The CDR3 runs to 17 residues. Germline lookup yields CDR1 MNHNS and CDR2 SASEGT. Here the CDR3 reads CASSEAWGAGGTGELFF. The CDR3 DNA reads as TGTGCCAGCAGTGAAGCGTGGGGTGCGGGTGGCACCGGGGAGCTGTTTTTT.

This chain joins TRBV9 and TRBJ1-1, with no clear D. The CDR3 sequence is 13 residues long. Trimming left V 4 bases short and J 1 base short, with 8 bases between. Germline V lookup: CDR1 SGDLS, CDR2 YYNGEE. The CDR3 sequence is CASSMGGNTEAFF. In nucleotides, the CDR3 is TGTGCCAGCAGCATGGGAGGGAACACTGAAGCTTTCTTT.

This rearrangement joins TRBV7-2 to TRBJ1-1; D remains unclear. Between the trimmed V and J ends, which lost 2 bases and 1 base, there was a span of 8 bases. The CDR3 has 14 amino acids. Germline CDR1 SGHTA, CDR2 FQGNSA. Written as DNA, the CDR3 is TGTGCCAGCAGCTTAAGCGGTCAGAACACTGAAGCTTTCTTT. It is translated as CASSLSGQNTEAFF.

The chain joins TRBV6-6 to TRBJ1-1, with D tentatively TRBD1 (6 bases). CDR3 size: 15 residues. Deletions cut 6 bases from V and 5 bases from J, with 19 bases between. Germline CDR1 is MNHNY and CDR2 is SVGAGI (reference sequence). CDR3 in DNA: TGTGCCAGCAGAGCCCCCCGGGGGGCTGTGACTGAAGCTTTCTTT. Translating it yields CASRAPRGAVTEAFF.

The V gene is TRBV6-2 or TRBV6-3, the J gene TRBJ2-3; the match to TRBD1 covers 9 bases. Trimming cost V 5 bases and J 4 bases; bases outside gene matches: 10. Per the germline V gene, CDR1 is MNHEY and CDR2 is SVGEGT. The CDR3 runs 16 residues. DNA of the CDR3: TGTGCCAGCAGTGCCGGGACAGGGTTAGTGGCAGATACGCAGTATTTT. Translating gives CASSAGTGLVADTQYF.

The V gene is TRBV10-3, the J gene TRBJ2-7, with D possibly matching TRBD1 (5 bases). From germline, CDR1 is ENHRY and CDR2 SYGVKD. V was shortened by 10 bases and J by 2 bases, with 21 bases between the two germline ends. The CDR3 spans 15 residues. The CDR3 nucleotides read TGTGCCACACAACCGGTAAATCAGGGCCCCTACGAGCAGTACTTC. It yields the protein CATQPVNQGPYEQYF.

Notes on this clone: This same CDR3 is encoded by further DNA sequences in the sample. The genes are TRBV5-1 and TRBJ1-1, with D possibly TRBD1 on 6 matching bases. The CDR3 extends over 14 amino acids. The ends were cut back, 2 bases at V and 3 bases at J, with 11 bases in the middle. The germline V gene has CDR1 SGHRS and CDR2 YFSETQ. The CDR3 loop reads CASSLAGVDTEAFF. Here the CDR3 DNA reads TGCGCCAGCAGCTTAGCAGGGGTGGACACTGAAGCTTTCTTT.

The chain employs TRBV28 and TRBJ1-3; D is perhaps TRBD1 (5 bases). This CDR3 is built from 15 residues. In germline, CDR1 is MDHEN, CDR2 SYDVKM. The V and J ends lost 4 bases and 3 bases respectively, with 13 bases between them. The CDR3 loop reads CASSYVRVGGNTIYF. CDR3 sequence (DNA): TGTGCCAGCAGTTATGTCAGGGTGGGTGGAAACACCATATATTTT.

Here the CDR3 reads CAWSVMVGGELFF. DNA for the CDR3: TGTGCCTGGAGTGTTATGGTTGGCGGGGAGCTGTTTTTT. The chain links TRBV30 to TRBJ2-2; D is uncertain. From germline, CDR1 is GTSNPN and CDR2 SVGIG (reference sequence). The CDR3 has 13 amino acids. The V gene lost 0 bases and the J gene lost 7 bases, with 9 bases spanning the gap.